These T cell receptor beta chains were read from a single sample in a study of T cells in Graves' hyperthyroidism and ophthalmopathy. TCRdb reprocessed the multiplex PCR reads via MiXCR and lists one record per CDR3 protein. The sample includes more than 500,000 distinct CDR3 sequences, 46% of them seen just once. Material: peripheral blood or thyroid tissue (not recorded which). These receptor sequences come from an adult woman with Graves' disease, either hyperthyroidism or ophthalmopathy (not recorded which). CDR3s include the opening cysteine and the closing phenylalanine or tryptophan. Fields, in order: J gene, V gene, D gene, clone size, CDR3 protein, CDR3 DNA. D genes are given only for firm matches. A row's size may be missing; if present it is once, few, many or a size class.

j_gene: TRBJ2-7
v_gene: TRBV9
d_gene: -
abundance: -
CDR3aa: CASSQITYEQYF
CDR3nt: TGTGCCAGCAGCCAAATTACCTACGAGCAGTACTTC

j_gene: TRBJ2-7
v_gene: TRBV29-1
d_gene: -
abundance: -
CDR3aa: CSLDAGPYEQYF
CDR3nt: TGCAGCTTGGATGCGGGCCCCTACGAGCAGTACTTC

j_gene: TRBJ2-5
v_gene: TRBV20-1
d_gene: -
abundance: many
CDR3aa: CSASSADINQETQYF
CDR3nt: TGCAGTGCTAGTTCGGCCGATATTAACCAAGAGACCCAGTACTTC

j_gene: TRBJ2-7
v_gene: TRBV7-2
d_gene: -
abundance: few
CDR3aa: CASSLGGNPAGYEQCF
CDR3nt: TGTGCCAGCAGCTTAGGGGGCAATCCAGCGGGCTACGAGCAGTGCTTC

j_gene: TRBJ1-1
v_gene: TRBV20-1
d_gene: -
abundance: once
CDR3aa: CSAYTRARGWSTEAFF
CDR3nt: TGCAGTGCTTATACCCGGGCGAGAGGTTGGAGCACTGAAGCTTTCTTT

j_gene: TRBJ2-7
v_gene: TRBV29-1
d_gene: -
abundance: -
CDR3aa: CSVEAPVRPFTGSYEQYF
CDR3nt: TGCAGCGTTGAAGCTCCGGTCAGGCCATTCACGGGTTCCTACGAGCAGTACTTC

j_gene: TRBJ1-2
v_gene: TRBV6-1
d_gene: -
abundance: many
CDR3aa: CASSALQGQFDYGYTF
CDR3nt: TGTGCCAGCAGTGCTCTACAGGGTCAGTTCGACTATGGCTACACCTTC

j_gene: TRBJ2-3
v_gene: TRBV7-8
d_gene: -
abundance: few
CDR3aa: CASSRERLSDTQYF
CDR3nt: TGTGCCAGCAGCCGCGAGCGACTCTCAGATACGCAGTATTTT

j_gene: TRBJ1-2
v_gene: TRBV10-3
d_gene: TRBD1
abundance: -
CDR3aa: CAISESTGDHYGYTF
CDR3nt: TGTGCCATCAGTGAGTCGACAGGGGATCACTATGGCTACACCTTC

j_gene: TRBJ2-6
v_gene: TRBV20-1
d_gene: -
abundance: -
CDR3aa: CSASISGANVLTF
CDR3nt: TGCAGTGCTTCCATCTCTGGGGCCAACGTCCTGACTTTC

j_gene: TRBJ1-5
v_gene: TRBV28
d_gene: -
abundance: few
CDR3aa: CASSLKRAQHF
CDR3nt: TGTGCCAGCAGTTTAAAAAGAGCCCAGCATTTT

j_gene: TRBJ2-7
v_gene: TRBV7-8
d_gene: TRBD1
abundance: -
CDR3aa: CASSLGPLGQVLYF
CDR3nt: TGTGCCAGCAGCTTAGGTCCATTGGGACAGGTTCTATACTTC

j_gene: TRBJ1-5
v_gene: TRBV4-1
d_gene: -
abundance: -
CDR3aa: CASSQEVRQPQHF
CDR3nt: TGCGCCAGCAGCCAAGAGGTTCGTCAGCCCCAGCATTTT

j_gene: TRBJ1-5
v_gene: TRBV7-8
d_gene: TRBD1
abundance: -
CDR3aa: CASSSSRDRGWQPQHF
CDR3nt: TGTGCCAGCAGCTCGTCCAGGGACAGGGGATGGCAGCCCCAGCATTTT

j_gene: TRBJ2-7
v_gene: TRBV19
d_gene: -
abundance: -
CDR3aa: CASSSGRYEQYF
CDR3nt: TGTGCCAGTAGTTCGGGACGGTACGAGCAGTACTTC

j_gene: TRBJ1-6
v_gene: TRBV11-2
d_gene: -
abundance: many
CDR3aa: CASSLGGTPLHF
CDR3nt: TGTGCCAGCAGCTTAGGGGGAACACCCCTCCACTTT

j_gene: TRBJ2-7
v_gene: TRBV5-1
d_gene: -
abundance: -
CDR3aa: CASSRTSDTSYEQYF
CDR3nt: TGCGCCAGCAGCCGAACCTCAGATACGTCCTACGAGCAGTACTTC

j_gene: TRBJ2-7
v_gene: TRBV29-1
d_gene: TRBD1
abundance: few
CDR3aa: CSVAQTGGEQYF
CDR3nt: TGCAGCGTTGCCCAGACAGGGGGCGAGCAGTACTTC

j_gene: TRBJ1-3
v_gene: TRBV7-2
d_gene: -
abundance: many
CDR3aa: CASSLGSPRAAGNTIYF
CDR3nt: TGTGCCAGCAGCTTAGGTTCCCCCCGGGCAGCTGGAAACACCATATATTTT

j_gene: TRBJ1-1
v_gene: TRBV19
d_gene: -
abundance: -
CDR3aa: CASSSGRENTEAFF
CDR3nt: TGTGCCAGTAGCTCCGGACGGGAGAACACTGAAGCTTTCTTT

j_gene: TRBJ1-1
v_gene: TRBV29-1
d_gene: -
abundance: -
CDR3aa: CSSENYGNTEAFF
CDR3nt: TGCAGCAGTGAAAACTACGGTAACACTGAAGCTTTCTTT

j_gene: TRBJ1-3
v_gene: TRBV2
d_gene: -
abundance: -
CDR3aa: CASSAKGTGNTIYF
CDR3nt: TGTGCCAGCAGTGCCAAGGGTACTGGAAACACCATATATTTT

j_gene: TRBJ1-2
v_gene: TRBV10-3
d_gene: -
abundance: -
CDR3aa: CAISGEKIENGYTF
CDR3nt: TGTGCCATCAGCGGGGAGAAAATCGAAAATGGCTACACCTTC

j_gene: TRBJ2-7
v_gene: TRBV7-9
d_gene: TRBD2
abundance: -
CDR3aa: CASSPAGPSSYEQYF
CDR3nt: TGTGCCAGCAGCCCAGCGGGGCCCAGCTCCTACGAGCAGTACTTC

j_gene: TRBJ1-6
v_gene: TRBV29-1
d_gene: TRBD1
abundance: few
CDR3aa: CSAGTDNSPLHF
CDR3nt: TGCAGCGCCGGGACAGATAATTCACCCCTCCACTTT

j_gene: TRBJ2-7
v_gene: TRBV29-1
d_gene: -
abundance: -
CDR3aa: CSVVGGNSYEQYF
CDR3nt: TGCAGCGTTGTTGGCGGGAACTCCTACGAGCAGTACTTC

j_gene: TRBJ2-7
v_gene: TRBV7-2
d_gene: TRBD2
abundance: many
CDR3aa: CASSVAGVGSYEQYF
CDR3nt: TGTGCCAGCAGCGTAGCGGGAGTGGGGTCCTACGAGCAGTACTTC

j_gene: TRBJ1-5
v_gene: TRBV19
d_gene: TRBD1
abundance: -
CDR3aa: CASSRGTGTNQPQHF
CDR3nt: TGTGCCAGTAGTAGGGGGACAGGGACCAATCAGCCCCAGCATTTT